One and the same sample provided the 8 T cell receptor beta chains below, sequenced in a study of T-cell reconstitution after alpha-beta-depleted transplantation in children (dated by TCRdb to 2016 to 2018). Library preparation was by PCR. Instrument on record: Illumina HiSeq 2500. Molecular barcoding was employed in the preparation of TCR libraries, with unique molecular identifiers being used to normalize TCRbeta repertoire quantification. The public reads were run again by TCRdb, first through fastp at Q25 and then through MiXCR, and only productive beta chains were kept. Each record represents a unique CDR3 protein, reported with the most common genes and DNA among its rows. The table for this sample lists about 980,000 distinct CDR3 sequences; about 29% of them were counted only once. Together, the top ten hold 28% of the sample. The label giving this sample's treatment or condition can be read as: allogeneic hematopoietic cell transplantation with graft depleted of TCRalphabeta T cells and CD19 B cells.

The sequencing used PBMCs, mostly from graft donor cells, collected 360 days after TCRalphabeta/CD19-depleted stem cell transplant. These receptors came from a boy under three years old who had a stem cell transplant for SCID, so the T cells may come from the graft donor.

The chain joins TRBV6-2 or TRBV6-3 to TRBJ1-1; D is possibly TRBD1 (5 bases). The germline V gene encodes CDR1 MNHEY and CDR2 SVGEGT. Trimming cost V 0 bases and J 4 bases, with 12 bases left between them. The CDR3 is made up of 15 amino acids. Here the CDR3 reads CASSYSPGRITEAFF. Written as DNA, the CDR3 is TGTGCCAGCAGTTACTCTCCAGGGAGGATCACTGAAGCTTTCTTT.

This clonotype has just a few counts. The rearrangement links TRBV20-1 to TRBJ2-1; TRBD2 matches 8 bases. Trimming at V came to 6 bases and at J to 3 bases, leaving 4 bases not matched to a gene. The CDR3 covers 13 residues. Germline V gene lookup returns CDR1 DFQATT and CDR2 SNEGSKA (reference sequence). The CDR3: CSAAGGDYNEQFF. CDR3 sequence (DNA): TGCAGTGCCGCGGGGGGTGACTACAATGAGCAGTTCTTC.

This clonotype occurred a few times. The V gene is TRBV19, the J gene TRBJ2-6; 7 bases are a match to TRBD1. Per the germline V gene, CDR1 is LNHDA and CDR2 is SQIVND (reference sequence). CDR3 size: 16 residues. J gave up 0 bases and V 7 bases, and 6 bases lay outside the gene matches. The CDR3 DNA sequence: TGTGCCAGTACCACGGGGACAGACTCTGGGGCCAACGTCCTGACTTTC. This codes for CASTTGTDSGANVLTF.

The chain is built from TRBV4-3 and TRBJ2-3; D is perhaps TRBD2 (6 bases). CDR1 is LGHNA, CDR2 YSLEER, per germline. V lost 0 bases and J 2 bases, leaving 12 bases between the germline ends. CDR3 size: 16 residues. The CDR3 bases are TGCGCCAGCAGCCAAGATCACGGCGGGGACACAGATACGCAGTATTTT. Protein sequence: CASSQDHGGDTDTQYF.

In DNA, the CDR3 is TGCGCCAGCAGCGACGGCCCGGGACACGCCTACGAGCAGTACTTC. This gives the protein CASSDGPGHAYEQYF. The chain recombines TRBV5-1 with TRBJ2-7; TRBD1 is a possible D gene (6 bases). CDR1 and CDR2 from the germline V gene are SGHRS and YFSETQ. V lost 4 bases, J lost 2 bases, and 16 bases lay in between. This CDR3 is built from 15 residues.

This chain joins TRBV7-8 and TRBJ2-2; D is ambiguous. V dropped 5 bases and J dropped 5 bases, with 15 bases sitting between them. The CDR3 runs 15 residues. CDR1 is SGHVS, CDR2 FQNEAQ, per germline. CDR3 in amino acids: CASSGSGTTTGELFF. CDR3 in DNA: TGTGCCAGCAGCGGCAGTGGTACAACGACCGGGGAGCTGTTTTTT.

This clonotype was seen only a few times. V and J are TRBV30 and TRBJ2-3, with D possibly TRBD2 on 6 matching bases. The ends were cut back, 0 bases at V and 8 bases at J, with 9 bases in the middle. From germline, CDR1 is GTSNPN and CDR2 SVGIG (reference sequence). The CDR3 sequence is 12 residues long. This chain's CDR3 is CAWSVVGLTQYF. CDR3 bases: TGTGCCTGGAGTGTGGTGGGACTTACGCAGTATTTT.

The chain joins TRBV5-1 to TRBJ2-7; unclear D gene. The V gene's germline CDR1 is SGHRS and CDR2 YFSETQ. The CDR3 is 14 amino acids. V was trimmed by 7 bases and J by 6 bases, leaving 20 bases between them. The CDR3 DNA follows: TGCGCCAGCTCGGTCTCAGGTCCTTCCGCCGAGCAGTACTTC. Protein product: CASSVSGPSAEQYF.